These T cell receptor beta chains were read from a single sample in a study of somatic mutations in cytotoxic T cells in rheumatoid arthritis. Repertoires were generated with immunoSEQ multiplex PCR, while TCRdb's copy carries only in-frame clones and drops some. The sample records some 14,000 clones, under 80% being singletons. What was sequenced was CD8+ T cells sorted from blood. Receptors were obtained from an adult with rheumatoid arthritis. CDR3s include the opening cysteine and the closing phenylalanine or tryptophan. D genes are given only for firm matches. Not all rows give a size; the values are once, few, many and, for expanded clones, a class.

D: -; V: TRBV10-2; size: few; J: TRBJ2-7; DNA: TGCGCCAGCAGTGAGGGTATTATCCGTGGGGGGTACTTC; CDR3: CASSEGIIRGGYF
D: TRBD2; V: TRBV5-1; size: once; J: TRBJ2-2; DNA: TGCGCCAGCAGCGCTGGACTAGCGGGGGGCCGGACCGGGGAGCTGTTTTTT; CDR3: CASSAGLAGGRTGELFF
D: TRBD1; V: TRBV25-1; size: -; J: TRBJ2-7; DNA: TGTGCCAGCGGCTGGACAGGGGAGGCCGAGCAGTACTTC; CDR3: CASGWTGEAEQYF
D: -; V: TRBV27; size: -; J: TRBJ2-1; DNA: TGTGCCAGCAGTTTAAGGGGGTCCCCCTACAATGAGCAGTTCTTC; CDR3: CASSLRGSPYNEQFF
D: -; V: TRBV5-1; size: -; J: TRBJ2-7; DNA: TGCGCCAGCAGCTTGGGGGGCAGCTCCTACGAGCAGTACTTC; CDR3: CASSLGGSSYEQYF
D: -; V: TRBV28; size: -; J: TRBJ1-4; DNA: TGTGCCAGCAGTCTCAGTTTCGGGGGGCATGAAAAACTGTTTTTT; CDR3: CASSLSFGGHEKLFF
D: -; V: TRBV13; size: -; J: TRBJ2-7; DNA: TGTGCCAGCAGCCCCGAGGGGCGTACCTACGAGCAGTACTTC; CDR3: CASSPEGRTYEQYF
D: TRBD1; V: TRBV6-1; size: medium-sized; J: TRBJ1-5; DNA: TGTGCCAGCAGGAAGACAGGGAGCAATCAGCCCCAGCATTTT; CDR3: CASRKTGSNQPQHF
D: -; V: TRBV13; size: -; J: TRBJ1-6; DNA: TGTGCCAGCAGCTTAACAGCCATGGGATCACCCCTCCACTTT; CDR3: CASSLTAMGSPLHF
D: -; V: TRBV29-1; size: -; J: TRBJ1-2; DNA: TGCAGCGTTGTAGGAGGCGATGGCTACACCTTC; CDR3: CSVVGGDGYTF
D: -; V: TRBV19; size: -; J: TRBJ2-1; DNA: TGTGCCAGTAGTATCCGACAGGTCGACGCCGTGGTGTTCTTC; CDR3: CASSIRQVDAVVFF
D: -; V: TRBV5-1; size: once; J: TRBJ2-5; DNA: TGCGCCAGCAGCTTGACCGGGGCCTACTTGGAGACCCAGTACTTC; CDR3: CASSLTGAYLETQYF
D: -; V: TRBV28; size: few; J: TRBJ2-7; DNA: TGTGCCAGCAGTTTATACGCGGGGAGCTCCTACGAGCAGTACTTC; CDR3: CASSLYAGSSYEQYF
D: -; V: TRBV27; size: -; J: TRBJ1-1; DNA: TGTGCCAGCGGGGGGGGCAGGCAAGCTTTCTTT; CDR3: CASGGGRQAFF
D: -; V: TRBV5-1; size: -; J: TRBJ2-7; DNA: TGCGCCAGCAGCCATGGTAACGAGCAGTACTTC; CDR3: CASSHGNEQYF
D: TRBD1; V: TRBV7-8; size: -; J: TRBJ1-4; DNA: TGTGCCAGCAGCTTAGCGTCCCGGACAGGGTTGGAGGTGGATGAAAAACTGTTTTTT; CDR3: CASSLASRTGLEVDEKLFF
D: -; V: TRBV2; size: few; J: TRBJ1-1; DNA: TGTGCCAGCAAGAACACTGAAGCTTTCTTT; CDR3: CASKNTEAFF
D: -; V: TRBV4-2; size: few; J: TRBJ1-4; DNA: TGTGCCAGCAGCCAAGAAAAGGGTGCGGGGGCTAATGAAAAACTGTTTTTT; CDR3: CASSQEKGAGANEKLFF
D: -; V: TRBV7-6; size: -; J: TRBJ2-3; DNA: TGTGCCAGCAGCTTAAACGGGGCAGGGAGCACAGATACGCAGTATTTT; CDR3: CASSLNGAGSTDTQYF
D: -; V: TRBV5-5; size: -; J: TRBJ1-3; DNA: TGTGCCAGCACCGGTCCCAGCGACTCTGGAAACACCATATATTTT; CDR3: CASTGPSDSGNTIYF
D: TRBD1; V: TRBV7-9; size: -; J: TRBJ1-5; DNA: TGTGCCAGCAGCTCTGGGACAGGGGGCTATCAGCCCCAGCATTTT; CDR3: CASSSGTGGYQPQHF
D: TRBD1; V: TRBV5-6; size: -; J: TRBJ1-6; DNA: TGTGCCAGCAGCTCCGGGACAGGGGCCCTTCCCCTCCACTTT; CDR3: CASSSGTGALPLHF
D: -; V: TRBV7-8; size: -; J: TRBJ2-5; DNA: TGTGCCAGCAGCTTAGGAAGCTACCAAGAGACCCAGTACTTC; CDR3: CASSLGSYQETQYF
D: TRBD1; V: TRBV2; size: -; J: TRBJ1-4; DNA: TGTGCCAGCACCAAGGACAGGGATAGTGAAAAACTGTTTTTT; CDR3: CASTKDRDSEKLFF
D: TRBD1; V: TRBV28; size: -; J: TRBJ1-1; DNA: TGTGCCAGCAGTACACGGGACAGTTATCTGAACACTGAAGCTTTCTTT; CDR3: CASSTRDSYLNTEAFF
D: -; V: TRBV5-4; size: -; J: TRBJ2-2; DNA: TGTGCCAGCAGCTTGGGGCTTGCGAACACCGGGGAGCTGTTTTTT; CDR3: CASSLGLANTGELFF
D: -; V: TRBV7-9; size: -; J: TRBJ2-5; DNA: TGTGCCAGCAGCTTGGGTGGGGCTAGGCGTGGGACCCAGTACTTC; CDR3: CASSLGGARRGTQYF
D: -; V: TRBV4-1; size: -; J: TRBJ2-1; DNA: TGCGCCAGCAGCCAGAGTAATGAGCAGTTCTTC; CDR3: CASSQSNEQFF
D: -; V: TRBV28; size: once; J: TRBJ1-1; DNA: TGTGCCAGCAGCTCCCCTATAAAGACAGGTTCCTGGAACACTGAAGCTTTCTTT; CDR3: CASSSPIKTGSWNTEAFF
D: -; V: TRBV4-1; size: -; J: TRBJ1-6; DNA: TGCGCCAGCAGCCCCTCTTTGGGTTCGAGCTCCTATAATTCACCCCTCCACTTT; CDR3: CASSPSLGSSSYNSPLHF
D: TRBD2; V: TRBV4-1; size: -; J: TRBJ2-2; DNA: TGCGCCAGCAGCCTCGAGGGAGGGATCCCCCCCGGGGAGCTGTTTTTT; CDR3: CASSLEGGIPPGELFF
D: -; V: TRBV7-9; size: -; J: TRBJ1-3; DNA: TGTGCCAGTTCCCCTTCCTCTGGAAACACCATATATTTT; CDR3: CASSPSSGNTIYF
D: -; V: TRBV15; size: -; J: TRBJ1-1; DNA: TGTGCCACCAGCAGAGATCGGTCGGGAGGGGGGACTGAAGCTTTCTTT; CDR3: CATSRDRSGGGTEAFF
D: -; V: TRBV6-6; size: -; J: TRBJ1-2; DNA: TGTGCCAGCAGTTACTCGGGTGCTCCTAACTATGGCTACACCTTC; CDR3: CASSYSGAPNYGYTF
D: -; V: TRBV6-4; size: -; J: TRBJ2-3; DNA: TGTGCCAGCAGTCCCGGCGGCGGGGACACAGATACGCAGTATTTT; CDR3: CASSPGGGDTDTQYF
D: TRBD1; V: TRBV9; size: -; J: TRBJ2-1; DNA: TGTGCCAGCAGCTTTCAGCGGGACAGGGGCCCCAATGAGCAGTTCTTC; CDR3: CASSFQRDRGPNEQFF
D: -; V: TRBV19; size: -; J: TRBJ1-5; DNA: TGTGCCAGTAGTTCTGGGCCTTCCAATCAGCCCCAGCATTTT; CDR3: CASSSGPSNQPQHF